Below, 20 T cell receptor beta chains from the same sample are listed, as sequenced in a study of blood T cell repertoires in COVID-19 (TCRdb year 2020). Receptors were amplified or captured by the immunoSEQ multiplex PCR assay. The source is immuneACCESS, and TCRdb retained only in-frame sequences with V and J called. Part of the clones is not carried over; for the studies checked, unresolved V genes explain less than half of this, and the remainder is unexplained. Present in this sample are some 260,000 clones, 79% of which were seen just once. Of the sample, 4% to 4.5% falls within the top ten clones. The sequencing sample was made of peripheral blood. The origin of the receptors is a woman between 40 and 55 years old with active or convalescent COVID-19.

The chain employs TRBV19 and TRBJ1-5; TRBD1 might be the D (5 bases). Per germline, CDR1 LNHDA and CDR2 SQIVND (reference sequence). The CDR3 covers 15 residues. Trimming pared 4 bases from V and 1 base from J, leaving 11 bases between. This chain's CDR3 is CASSTVAGSNQPQHF. CDR3 nucleotides: TGTGCCAGTAGTACCGTGGCAGGGAGCAATCAGCCCCAGCATTTT. Drawing the rest from reference TRBV19 and TRBJ1-5, the complete variable domain is DGGITQSPKYLFRKEGQNVTLSCEQNLNHDAMYWYRQDPGQGLRLIYYSQIVNDFQKGDIAEGYSVSREKKESFPLTVTSAQKNPTAFYLCASSTVAGSNQPQHFGDGTRLSIL.

J is TRBJ1-1 and V is TRBV28; the D gene is possibly TRBD1 (6 bases). Germline loops: CDR1 MDHEN, CDR2 SYDVKM. V was clipped by 2 bases and J by 4 bases, with 14 bases between them. The CDR3 spans 15 residues. The CDR3 reads CASSLATGRTTEAFF. The CDR3, as DNA: TGTGCCAGCAGTTTAGCGACAGGCAGGACCACTGAAGCTTTCTTT. The variable domain in full, with the rest retrieved from reference TRBV28 and TRBJ1-1, is DVKVTQSSRYLVKRTGEKVFLECVQDMDHENMFWYRQDPGLGLRLIYFSYDVKMKEKGDIPEGYSVSREKKERFSLILESASTNQTSMYLCASSLATGRTTEAFFGQGTRLTVV.

The chain is built from TRBV9 and TRBJ2-2; 8 nucleotides agree with TRBD2. The CDR3 spans 15 residues. From germline, CDR1 is SGDLS and CDR2 YYNGEE. V was clipped by 0 bases and J by 4 bases; unmatched bases: 2. The CDR3 DNA reads TGTGCCAGCAGCGTAGTTGGGACTAGCACCGGGGAGCTGTTTTTT. Translated, it gives CASSVVGTSTGELFF.

The CDR3 region is CASRSRQGSLRGYTF. In DNA, the CDR3 is TGTGCCAGCAGGTCTAGACAGGGAAGTCTGCGGGGCTACACCTTC. This chain joins TRBV4-2 and TRBJ1-2, with 7 bases matching TRBD1. Germline assignment: CDR1 LGHNA and CDR2 YNFKEQ. The CDR3 has 15 amino acids. V gave up 6 bases and J gave up 8 bases; unmatched junction bases: 15.

Only one count was recorded for this clone. CDR3 nucleotide sequence: TGTGCCTGGAGCGATACAGGGGGCACTGAAGCTTTCTTT. As protein: CAWSDTGGTEAFF. J is TRBJ1-1 and V is TRBV30, with 8 nucleotides matching TRBD1. Germline-derived CDR1 and CDR2 are GTSNPN and SVGIG (reference sequence). CDR3 length: 13 residues. The V segment lost 3 bases and the J segment 4 bases; nucleotides outside the gene matches: 4.

A single count supports this clone. The chain links TRBV3-1 (or the pseudogene TRBV3-2) to TRBJ2-2, with 10 nucleotides matching TRBD1. V trimming: 5 bases; J trimming: 7 bases; junction bases outside the gene matches: 10. Germline V lookup: CDR1 LGHDT, CDR2 YNNKEL (reference sequence). The CDR3 is made up of 16 amino acids. In DNA, the CDR3 is TGTGCCAGCAGCTGGCGGGACAGGGGAAGGGGCGGGGAGCTGTTTTTT. It specifies CASSWRDRGRGGELFF.

This clone was counted ten times or more. The chain has TRBV28 and TRBJ2-7; no firm D call. The CDR3 loop spans 12 amino acids. V gave up 4 bases and J gave up 8 bases, with 12 bases separating them. Germline V gives CDR1 MDHEN, CDR2 SYDVKM. The CDR3 region has the DNA TGTGCCAGCAGTTATGTAACGGGTCAGCAGTACTTC. Translating gives CASSYVTGQQYF.

V is TRBV29-1 and J is TRBJ1-1; 7 bases line up with TRBD1. Germline-derived CDR1 and CDR2 are SQVTM and ANQGSEA. V was pared by 4 bases and J by 1 base, with 3 bases of the junction left unmatched. CDR3 size: 13 residues. The CDR3 region has the DNA TGCAGCGTTGTCAGGGGGTGGAACACTGAAGCTTTCTTT. It encodes CSVVRGWNTEAFF.

The chain carries TRBV28 and TRBJ1-1, with a weak D call TRBD1 (6 bases). The CDR3 consists of 14 residues. The V end was cut by 2 bases, the J end by 8 bases, with 15 bases between. CDR1 is MDHEN and CDR2 is SYDVKM in the germline V gene. CDR3 DNA: TGTGCCAGCAGTTTAGAAGGGCGGACAGTGGAAGCTTTCTTT. As protein: CASSLEGRTVEAFF. The variable domain in full, completed from reference TRBV28 and TRBJ1-1, reads DVKVTQSSRYLVKRTGEKVFLECVQDMDHENMFWYRQDPGLGLRLIYFSYDVKMKEKGDIPEGYSVSREKKERFSLILESASTNQTSMYLCASSLEGRTVEAFFGQGTRLTVV.

The J gene is TRBJ1-4, the V gene TRBV5-4; possible D gene TRBD1, 5 bases. V lost 0 bases, J lost 7 bases, and 13 bases lay in between. Germline lookup yields CDR1 SGHNT and CDR2 YYREEE (reference sequence). The CDR3 spans 15 residues. For the CDR3, the DNA is TGTGCCAGCAGCTTGGATCGGGGGGGAAGTGAAAAACTGTTTTTT. Amino acids: CASSLDRGGSEKLFF.

J is TRBJ1-1 and V is TRBV27; 8 nucleotides line up with TRBD1. With 6 bases clipped from V and 7 bases from J, the junction kept 13 bases outside the gene matches. This CDR3 is 15 amino acids long. Per germline, CDR1 MNHEY and CDR2 SMNVEV (reference sequence). CDR3 coding DNA: TGTGCCAGCAGCCAGAGGGACAGGCCGTTATTTGAAGCTTTCTTT. The encoded protein is CASSQRDRPLFEAFF.

The chain recombines TRBV7-2 with TRBJ2-2; D possibly corresponds to TRBD2 (5 bases). V dropped 7 bases and J dropped 1 base, with 13 bases sitting between them. Looked up from germline, CDR1 is SGHTA and CDR2 is FQGNSA. This CDR3 contains 15 residues. In DNA form, the CDR3 reads TGTGCCAGCACCCTACACCGGGGGAACACCGGGGAGCTGTTTTTT. Its protein is CASTLHRGNTGELFF.

The chain couples TRBV3-1 (or the pseudogene TRBV3-2) to TRBJ1-6, with TRBD1 as a possible D gene (5 bases). CDR1 LGHDT and CDR2 YNNKEL come from the germline V gene (reference sequence). V was shortened by 0 bases and J by 9 bases, with 12 bases between the two germline ends. This CDR3 contains 15 residues. The CDR3 coding sequence is TGTGCCAGCAGCCAAGAGGGCAGGGTATCTTCACCCCTCCACTTT. Translating it yields CASSQEGRVSSPLHF.

The rearrangement uses TRBV4-1 and TRBJ1-2, with TRBD1 identical over 9 bases. V lost 7 bases and J lost 6; bases outside the gene matches: 9. Per germline, CDR1 MGHRA and CDR2 YSYEKL. The CDR3 length is 14 residues. CDR3 protein: CASNVPGQGHGYTF. Here the CDR3 DNA reads TGCGCCAGCAACGTACCGGGACAGGGTCATGGCTACACCTTC.

J is TRBJ1-5 and V is TRBV19, with D possibly TRBD1 on 5 matching bases. Looked up from germline, CDR1 is LNHDA and CDR2 is SQIVND (reference sequence). The ends were cut back, 9 bases at V and 10 bases at J, with 19 bases in the middle. The length of the CDR3 is 13 residues. The CDR3 here is CASGWGLISPQHF. The CDR3 coding sequence is TGTGCCAGCGGCTGGGGCCTGATCAGCCCCCAGCATTTT.

The rearrangement uses TRBV14 and TRBJ1-1, with 9 bases matching TRBD1. The V gene end was trimmed by 1 base and the J gene end by 5 bases; junction bases not matched to a gene: 5. Germline V CDR1 and CDR2: SGHDN, FVKESK. The CDR3 loop spans 15 amino acids. For the CDR3, the DNA is TGTGCCAGCAGCCAAGCGGGACAGGGATGGACTGAAGCTTTCTTT. Its protein product is CASSQAGQGWTEAFF.

This chain uses TRBV12-3 or TRBV12-4 with TRBJ1-5; D remains ambiguous. Trimming removed 2 bases from V and 6 bases from J, with 8 bases in between. CDR3 length equals 13 residues. The CDR3 is CASSLNFGQPQHF. The DNA for the CDR3 is TGTGCCAGCAGTTTAAATTTCGGTCAGCCCCAGCATTTT.

The chain couples TRBV6-5 to TRBJ1-1, with 8 bases lining up with TRBD1. Looked up from germline, CDR1 is MNHEY and CDR2 is SVGAGI. There are 14 residues in the CDR3. V was pared by 4 bases and J by 9 bases, with 10 bases of the junction left unmatched. In nucleotides, the CDR3 is TGTGCCAGCAGTTCGGACAGGGATCCCTGGAAAGCTTTCTTT. Protein product: CASSSDRDPWKAFF.

The J gene is TRBJ1-6, the V gene TRBV6-6; the match to TRBD1 covers 11 bases. J gave up 5 bases and V 0 bases, and 0 bases lay outside the gene matches. CDR1 and CDR2 from the germline V gene are MNHNY and SVGAGI (reference sequence). The CDR3 is made up of 16 amino acids. The CDR3 DNA is TGTGCCAGCAGTTACTCGGACAGGGGGCATAATTCACCCCTCCACTTT. This translates into CASSYSDRGHNSPLHF.

The chain employs TRBV27 and TRBJ1-6, with 9 bases aligning to TRBD1. CDR1 and CDR2 from the germline V gene are MNHEY and SMNVEV (reference sequence). Germline trimming cut 5 bases from V and 5 bases from J; bases unmatched to any gene: 7. The CDR3 length is 16 residues. CDR3 in DNA: TGTGCCAGCAGTGTGACAGGGGGATTAAATAATTCACCCCTCCACTTT. Its translation: CASSVTGGLNNSPLHF.